Listed below are T cell receptor beta chains from one sample, sequenced in a study of T cells in tuberculosis. Measured with immunoSEQ multiplex PCR; TCRdb has only the in-frame clones, and not every one. The sample shows some 41,000 clones, around 93% of them seen only once. Sequencing input: PBMCs. Receptors originate from a donor between 10 and 35 years old with latent tuberculosis or without tuberculosis infection. Some clones in this sample may be carry-over from other donors' samples. Both conserved end residues are part of each CDR3. Each record gives: V gene, D gene, clone size, J gene, CDR3 protein, CDR3 DNA. A D gene is named only where the DNA matches it firmly. Clone sizes are given selectively: once, few, many, or a class where the clone is expanded.

TRBV19	TRBD1	-	TRBJ1-2	CATEEGADYGYTF	TGTGCCACCGAGGAGGGGGCAGACTATGGCTACACCTTC
TRBV4-1	-	-	TRBJ1-4	CASSQAGKLFF	TGCGCCAGCAGCCAAGCAGGGAAACTGTTTTTT
TRBV4-3	-	-	TRBJ2-7	CASSQDSRSYEQYF	TGCGCCAGCAGCCAAGACTCGCGCTCCTACGAGCAGTACTTC
TRBV18	-	-	TRBJ1-2	CASSPRGGGAGYTF	TGTGCCAGCTCACCTCGCGGGGGGGGCGCTGGCTACACCTTC
TRBV11-2	-	-	TRBJ1-4	CASSLETGRAEKLFF	TGTGCCAGCAGCTTAGAAACAGGGAGGGCAGAAAAACTGTTTTTT
TRBV7-3	TRBD2	-	TRBJ2-3	CASSSGLASDTQYF	TGTGCCAGCAGCTCCGGACTAGCTTCGGATACGCAGTATTTT
TRBV9	-	-	TRBJ1-5	CASSVAPGDQPQHF	TGTGCCAGCAGCGTAGCTCCGGGGGACCAGCCCCAGCATTTT
TRBV30	-	-	TRBJ1-4	CAWRSSQTNEKLFF	TGTGCCTGGCGCTCCTCACAGACTAATGAAAAACTGTTTTTT
TRBV20-1	TRBD1	-	TRBJ2-1	CSAAWGQGRFF	TGCAGTGCAGCCTGGGGACAGGGTCGGTTCTTC
TRBV9	TRBD2	-	TRBJ2-1	CASSVVTSGVYNEQFF	TGTGCCAGCAGCGTAGTTACTAGCGGGGTCTACAATGAGCAGTTCTTC
TRBV6-5	TRBD1	-	TRBJ2-5	CASSYSGTGAETQYF	TGTGCCAGCAGTTACTCTGGGACAGGGGCAGAGACCCAGTACTTC
TRBV19	-	-	TRBJ1-2	CASSILGFYGYTF	TGTGCCAGTAGTATACTGGGCTTCTATGGCTACACCTTC
TRBV25-1	-	-	TRBJ2-2	CASSPMGDIKPGELFF	TGTGCCAGCAGTCCAATGGGGGACATCAAGCCCGGGGAGCTGTTTTTT
TRBV7-2	TRBD1	-	TRBJ1-6	CASRGVGQPNSPLHF	TGTGCCAGCAGGGGGGTGGGACAGCCTAATTCACCCCTCCACTTT
TRBV19	-	-	TRBJ1-2	CASSISAGGSYGYTF	TGTGCCAGTAGTATATCAGCGGGGGGCTCATATGGCTACACCTTC
TRBV11-2	TRBD1	-	TRBJ1-6	CASSLGGDSSYNSPLHF	TGTGCCAGCAGCCTCGGGGGGGACAGCTCCTATAATTCACCCCTCCACTTT
TRBV10-1	-	-	TRBJ1-1	CASSGDWITEAFF	TGCGCCAGCAGCGGAGACTGGATCACTGAAGCTTTCTTT
TRBV4-3	-	once	TRBJ1-4	CASSQSYRANWEKLFF	TGCGCCAGCAGCCAATCGTACAGGGCTAATTGGGAAAAACTGTTTTTT
TRBV7-2	-	-	TRBJ2-5	CASSSSSVGSGETQYF	TGTGCCAGCAGCTCCTCCTCGGTCGGGTCTGGAGAGACCCAGTACTTC
TRBV5-4	-	-	TRBJ1-3	CASSLDQNSGNTIYF	TGTGCCAGCAGCTTGGATCAGAACTCTGGAAACACCATATATTTT
TRBV5-1	-	-	TRBJ2-1	CASSLGQVYNEQFF	TGCGCCAGCAGCTTGGGACAGGTCTACAATGAGCAGTTCTTC
TRBV18	TRBD1	-	TRBJ1-2	CASSPLGQSIYGYTF	TGTGCCAGCTCACCCCTGGGACAGTCGATCTATGGCTACACCTTC
TRBV19	TRBD1	-	TRBJ1-5	CATGQVFNQPQHF	TGTGCTACGGGACAGGTTTTCAATCAGCCCCAGCATTTT
TRBV2	TRBD1	-	TRBJ1-1	CASRAGQGGLRNTEAFF	TGTGCCAGCAGGGCAGGACAGGGGGGCTTACGGAACACTGAAGCTTTCTTT
TRBV25-1	-	-	TRBJ2-2	CASSEWEAGNTGELFF	TGTGCCAGCAGCGAATGGGAGGCAGGGAACACCGGGGAGCTGTTTTTT
TRBV16	-	-	TRBJ2-7	CASSQSRGGQEDF	TGTGCCAGCAGCCAATCGAGGGGGGGACAGGAGGACTTC
TRBV5-4	TRBD2	-	TRBJ2-3	CASSAGSGGPDTQYF	TGTGCCAGTAGCGCGGGCAGCGGGGGCCCAGATACGCAGTATTTT
TRBV5-1	-	-	TRBJ1-1	CASSLAGGNTEAFF	TGCGCCAGCAGCTTGGCCGGCGGGAACACTGAAGCTTTCTTT
TRBV27	TRBD1	once	TRBJ1-4	CASSFWGGQGAQKLFF	TGTGCCAGCAGTTTTTGGGGGGGACAGGGGGCTCAGAAACTGTTTTTT
TRBV7-2	TRBD1	once	TRBJ1-3	CASSLVRTGRAGNTIYF	TGTGCCAGCAGCTTAGTTAGGACAGGGAGAGCCGGAAACACCATATATTTT
TRBV11-2	-	-	TRBJ2-7	CASSPRDLSSYEQYF	TGTGCCAGCAGCCCGAGGGATCTAAGCTCCTACGAGCAGTACTTC
TRBV27	-	-	TRBJ1-5	CASSLRVLRSRGNQPQHF	TGTGCCAGCAGTTTACGAGTTTTACGGAGCCGGGGCAATCAGCCCCAGCATTTT
TRBV5-4	TRBD2	-	TRBJ2-1	CASSPGGGGAYNEQFF	TGTGCCAGCAGCCCGGGAGGCGGGGGGGCCTACAATGAGCAGTTCTTC
TRBV7-2	-	-	TRBJ1-2	CASSPTSGGYGYTF	TGTGCCAGCAGCCCAACATCCGGGGGGTATGGCTACACCTTC
TRBV2	-	once	TRBJ2-7	CASSESGSGEQYF	TGTGCCAGCAGTGAATCCGGTTCCGGCGAGCAGTACTTC
TRBV11-3	TRBD2	once	TRBJ2-3	CASSLGGSGGTDTQYF	TGTGCCAGCAGCTTAGGTGGTAGCGGGGGCACAGATACGCAGTATTTT
TRBV19	TRBD2	medium-sized	TRBJ2-3	CASSGLGYRTDTQYF	TGTGCCAGTAGCGGACTAGGGTACCGCACAGATACGCAGTATTTT
TRBV29-1	-	-	TRBJ2-1	CSVGRYTGPFYNEQFF	TGCAGCGTTGGACGGTACACAGGGCCTTTCTACAATGAGCAGTTCTTC
TRBV10-3	-	-	TRBJ1-3	CAISESVYLGNTIYF	TGTGCCATCAGTGAGTCGGTCTATCTGGGAAACACCATATATTTT
TRBV18	TRBD2	-	TRBJ2-2	CASSPGLAENTGELFF	TGTGCCAGCTCACCGGGACTAGCGGAAAACACCGGGGAGCTGTTTTTT